A selection of T cell receptor beta chains follows, all from one sample in a study of a mutant IDH1 vaccine in newly diagnosed glioma. Antigen specificity for these receptors is unknown. Clones were sequenced by immunoSEQ multiplex PCR, and TCRdb holds only the in-frame ones, with some missing. This table has roughly 40,000 clones, roughly 80% appearing once. The material was PBMCs, obtained from a glioma patient whose treatment included an IDH1 peptide vaccine. Receptor source: a woman in her 50s with glioma. The CDR3 runs from the conserved cysteine through the conserved F or W. A D gene is named only where the DNA matches it firmly. Only some rows state a clone size, as once, few, many or a class for expanded clones.

cdr3_nt cdr3_aa v_call clone_size j_call d_call
TGTGCCAGCATTTTCTTAGCGAGCACCGGGGAGCTGTTTTTT CASIFLASTGELFF TRBV2 NA TRBJ2-2 NA
TGTGCCAGTAGTGAGACAGAGTCAAATGAAAAACTGTTTTTT CASSETESNEKLFF TRBV19 NA TRBJ1-4 NA
TGCGCCAGCAGCCAAGAGAGTAAAGTAGAGACCCAGTACTTC CASSQESKVETQYF TRBV4-1 NA TRBJ2-5 NA
TGTGCCAGCAGCTTAGACCGAGCCTCCTACGAGCAGTACTTC CASSLDRASYEQYF TRBV7-2 once TRBJ2-7 NA
TGTGCCAGCAGCTTAGCCGGGGGCGCCGTTTACGAGCAGTACTTC CASSLAGGAVYEQYF TRBV11-2 NA TRBJ2-7 NA
TGCAGCGTTGACAGGGGGCTTTTTGGCTACACCTTC CSVDRGLFGYTF TRBV29-1 few TRBJ1-2 TRBD1
TGCGCCAGCAGCCAAGAAAGACAGGGGTACGAGCAGTACTTC CASSQERQGYEQYF TRBV4-1 NA TRBJ2-7 TRBD1
TGTGCCAGCAGCTGGAGCACCGGGGAGCTGTTTTTT CASSWSTGELFF TRBV11-3 NA TRBJ2-2 NA
TGTGCCAGCAGCAGCACTCCACTAGCGGGCCCCTCGGAGCAGTACTTC CASSSTPLAGPSEQYF TRBV4-2 NA TRBJ2-7 TRBD2
TGTGCCACCAGCAGAGATTATGGCGGGGTAGGCAATCAGCCCCAGCATTTT CATSRDYGGVGNQPQHF TRBV15 few TRBJ1-5 NA
TGTGCCAGCAGCCTCCGCCCGGGACAGGGGCCCTACGGACAGCCCCAGCATTTT CASSLRPGQGPYGQPQHF TRBV7-2 NA TRBJ1-5 TRBD1
TGTGCCAGTATCGGGGGGGCCTATAATTCACCCCTCCACTTT CASIGGAYNSPLHF TRBV19 NA TRBJ1-6 NA
TGCAGCGTTGTGGTAGGAGCTCTGGCTGGCTACACCTTC CSVVVGALAGYTF TRBV29-1 NA TRBJ1-2 NA
TGTGCCAGCAGGCCGACCACAGGGGCGAACACTGAAGCTTTCTTT CASRPTTGANTEAFF TRBV9 NA TRBJ1-1 TRBD1
TGTGCCAGCAGCTTACCCAATCAGTTCTATGGCTACACCTTC CASSLPNQFYGYTF TRBV7-9 NA TRBJ1-2 NA
TGTGCCAGCAGCCTGTATACAGGGCTGAACACTGAAGCTTTCTTT CASSLYTGLNTEAFF TRBV7-2 once TRBJ1-1 NA
TGCGCCAGCAGCTTGGAGGGACAGGGGTATGGCTACACCTTC CASSLEGQGYGYTF TRBV5-1 NA TRBJ1-2 TRBD1
TGTGCCAGCAGCGTAGTTCCAGCCTCCTACGAGCAGTACTTC CASSVVPASYEQYF TRBV9 NA TRBJ2-7 NA
TGTGCCATCAGGAACCGGGACAGGGATTCACCCCTCCACTTT CAIRNRDRDSPLHF TRBV10-3 few TRBJ1-6 TRBD1
TGTGCCAGCTGCTGCTCTTTCTCCGACCAGGGGAGAGAGCAGTACTTC CASCCSFSDQGREQYF TRBV11-2 few TRBJ2-7 NA
TGTGCCAGCAGTCACGGGTGGGATCAGCCCCAGCATTTT CASSHGWDQPQHF TRBV2 few TRBJ1-5 NA
TGCGCCAGCAGCAAGGAAGGACAGGGGGAGAATTCACCCCTCCACTTT CASSKEGQGENSPLHF TRBV5-1 few TRBJ1-6 TRBD1
TGTGCCAGTAGTATAGCTGACGGCAATCAGCCCCAGCATTTT CASSIADGNQPQHF TRBV19 once TRBJ1-5 NA
TGTGCCAGCAGTTCAGGGGTGTACGGCTACACCTTC CASSSGVYGYTF TRBV9 NA TRBJ1-2 NA
TGTGCCAGCAGTGAAACCAGACATAATGAAAAACTGTTTTTT CASSETRHNEKLFF TRBV6-1 NA TRBJ1-4 NA
TGTGCCAGCAGTTACTCGTGGGGGACTGAAGCTTTCTTT CASSYSWGTEAFF TRBV6-5 once TRBJ1-1 NA
TGTGCCTGGAGTGTTGTGGGTTTACAGTCCCAGTACTTC CAWSVVGLQSQYF TRBV30 once TRBJ2-5 NA
TGTGCCAGCAGCACCGAGCAGAGTCAGCCCCAGCATTTT CASSTEQSQPQHF TRBV6-5 few TRBJ1-5 NA
TGCGCCAGCAGCGAAAGCGGGAGCTCCTACAATGAGCAGTTCTTC CASSESGSSYNEQFF TRBV5-1 NA TRBJ2-1 TRBD2
TGTGCCAGCTCATTCACCGGGACAGGGATGGGACGTAATGAAAAACTGTTTTTT CASSFTGTGMGRNEKLFF TRBV18 NA TRBJ1-4 TRBD1